Only a few counts were recorded for the clone carrying this T cell receptor (beta chain). Its antigen is still unknown. Trimming cost V 0 bases and J 6 bases; bases outside gene matches: 2. The germline V gene encodes CDR1 SGDLS and CDR2 YYNGEE. The CDR3 runs to 14 residues. One entry per CDR3 protein results from TCRdb running MiXCR on the 5' RACE reads. The sample shows approximately 350,000 distinct CDR3 sequences, 9.5% to 13% of them seen only once. The entry originates in a study of T cells after yellow fever vaccination. Study-wide results and limits: Clones that expanded after primary vaccination mostly reappeared after the booster (over 95% CD4, 88% CD8). In FACS-sorted repertoires, abundant clonotypes from the bulk population could appear as contaminants.

The input for sequencing was PBMCs, taken on the day of the first yellow fever vaccination. The rearrangement links TRBV9 to TRBJ2-2; 7 nucleotides agree with TRBD2. The clonotype comes from a man younger than 35 who received the YFV17D yellow fever vaccine. The CDR3 DNA reads as TGTGCCAGCAGCGTAGGACTAGCACCCGGGGAGCTGTTTTTT. It codes for CASSVGLAPGELFF.